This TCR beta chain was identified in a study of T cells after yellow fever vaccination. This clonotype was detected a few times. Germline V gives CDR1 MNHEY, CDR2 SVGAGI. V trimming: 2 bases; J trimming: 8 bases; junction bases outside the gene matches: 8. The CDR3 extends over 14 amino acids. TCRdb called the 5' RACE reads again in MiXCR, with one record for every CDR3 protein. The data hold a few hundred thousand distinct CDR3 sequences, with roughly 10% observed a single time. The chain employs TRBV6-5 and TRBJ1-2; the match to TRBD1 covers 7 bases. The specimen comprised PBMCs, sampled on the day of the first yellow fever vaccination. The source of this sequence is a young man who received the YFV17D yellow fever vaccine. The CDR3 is CASSYPTGVEGYTF. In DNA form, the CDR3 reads TGTGCCAGCAGTTACCCAACAGGGGTCGAGGGCTACACCTTC.